Listed here is a single T cell receptor (beta chain). Its specificity is not known. A CD8+CD4-CCR7+CD45RA+ phenotype served as the sorting definition for naive CD8 T cells. This sample is drawn from a study of molecular identifiers for immune sequencing clone quantification. Study-wide findings and caveats: Clones of above 20 RNA copies carried over 99% of effector molecules; in naive cells they carried under 1%.

MiXCR, run by TCRdb on the PCR reads, gives a single entry per CDR3 protein. The sample has tens of thousands of distinct CDR3 sequences; around 18% are singletons. CDR3 length: 15 residues. V dropped 4 bases and J dropped 2; count of bases not matched to a gene: 2. CDR1 and CDR2 (germline): LGHNA, YSLEER. The sequenced sample was naive CD8+ T cells from blood, with Jurkat cell RNA spiked in. The subset denotes: FACS-sorted CD8+CD4-CCR7+CD45RA+ naive T cells. The J gene is TRBJ2-1, the V gene TRBV4-3, with 10 bases matching TRBD2. The receptor was isolated from a human donor in good health. Some libraries in this study had Jurkat cell RNA spiked in. The CDR3 loop is CASSLLAGTYNEQFF. As DNA, the CDR3 is TGCGCCAGCAGCCTACTAGCGGGAACCTACAATGAGCAGTTCTTC.